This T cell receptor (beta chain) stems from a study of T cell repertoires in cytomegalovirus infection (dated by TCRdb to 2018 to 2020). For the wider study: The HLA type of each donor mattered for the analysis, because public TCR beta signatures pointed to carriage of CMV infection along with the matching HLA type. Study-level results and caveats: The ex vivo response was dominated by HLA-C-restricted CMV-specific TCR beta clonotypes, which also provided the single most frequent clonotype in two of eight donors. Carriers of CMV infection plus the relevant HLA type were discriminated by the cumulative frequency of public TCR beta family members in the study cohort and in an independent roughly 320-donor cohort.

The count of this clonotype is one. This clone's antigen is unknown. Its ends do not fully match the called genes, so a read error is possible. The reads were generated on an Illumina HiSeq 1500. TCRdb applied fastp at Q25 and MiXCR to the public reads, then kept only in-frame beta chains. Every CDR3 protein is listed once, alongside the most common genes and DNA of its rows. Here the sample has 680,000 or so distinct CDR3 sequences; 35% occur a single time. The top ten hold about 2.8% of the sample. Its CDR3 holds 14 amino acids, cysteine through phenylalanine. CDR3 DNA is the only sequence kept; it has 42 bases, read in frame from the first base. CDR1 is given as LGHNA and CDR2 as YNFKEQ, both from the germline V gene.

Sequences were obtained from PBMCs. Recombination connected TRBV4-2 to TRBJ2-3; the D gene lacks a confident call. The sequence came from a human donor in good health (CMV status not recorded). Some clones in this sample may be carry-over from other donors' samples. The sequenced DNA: TGTGCCAGCAGCCAAGATCCGCCGCAAGATACGCTGTATTTT. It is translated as CASSQDPPQDTLYF.